This entry lists 16 T cell receptor beta chains sequenced from one sample in a study of T cells of healthy individuals. From the 5' RACE reads, TCRdb called clonotypes with MiXCR, one entry per CDR3 protein. In the table there are about 41,000 distinct CDR3 sequences, about 5% of which are singletons. The receptors shown here come from a human donor in good health.

This clonotype came up many times. The chain has TRBV18 and TRBJ1-5, with D hard to call. The CDR3 extends over 15 amino acids. Germline V gene sequence: CDR1 KGHSH, CDR2 LQKENI. Trimming removed 4 bases from V and 0 bases from J, with 10 bases in between. The CDR3, as DNA: TGTGCCAGCTCACGCGACATAAATAGCAATCAGCCCCAGCATTTT. Protein product: CASSRDINSNQPQHF.

This clonotype was counted at least ten times. This chain joins TRBV20-1 and TRBJ2-3, with 10 bases identical to TRBD1. The CDR3 sequence is 13 residues long. V lost 4 bases to trimming and J lost 6 bases; unmatched junction nucleotides: 4. The germline CDR1 and CDR2 sequences are DFQATT and SNEGSKA (reference sequence). The CDR3 spells CSANPGQGDTQYF. The CDR3 nucleotides read TGCAGTGCTAATCCGGGACAGGGGGATACGCAGTATTTT.

The chain carries TRBV15 and TRBJ2-7; D possibly corresponds to TRBD1 (5 bases). CDR3 length equals 13 residues. V lost 3 bases and J 7 bases, leaving 13 bases between the germline ends. Per the germline V gene, CDR1 is LNHNV and CDR2 is YYDKDF (reference sequence). The CDR3 region has the DNA TGTGCCACCAGCAGTCAGGACATGAGGGAGCAGTACTTC. Encoded protein: CATSSQDMREQYF.

Only a few counts were recorded for this clonotype. V usage is TRBV27 and J usage is TRBJ1-2, with 7 positions matching TRBD1. After removal of 8 bases from V and 8 bases from J, the junction contained 11 bases not matched to a gene. This CDR3 region has 13 residues. Per the germline V gene, CDR1 is MNHEY and CDR2 is SMNVEV (reference sequence). CDR3 coding DNA: TGTGCCAGCGGGAAATTCGACAGGGCCGGCTACACCTTC. Translation gives CASGKFDRAGYTF.

Ten or more counts support this clonotype. This chain joins TRBV7-9 and TRBJ2-3; possibly TRBD1 for D (5 bases). CDR3 length: 13 residues. Germline loops: CDR1 SEHNR, CDR2 FQNEAQ (reference sequence). Deletions cut 6 bases from V and 4 bases from J, with 11 bases between. Here the CDR3 reads CASSPKGPDTQYF. The CDR3 DNA follows: TGTGCCAGCAGTCCCAAGGGGCCAGATACGCAGTATTTT.

Details on this clonotype: This may stem from a read error, because a much larger clone lies one nucleotide away. J is TRBJ1-1 and V is TRBV6-2 or TRBV6-3, with D possibly matching TRBD1 (5 bases). CDR1 is MNHEY, CDR2 SVGEGT, per germline. There are 16 residues in the CDR3. The DNA for the CDR3 is TGTGCCAGCAGTTACTGGATCGGGACGGCGGGAACTGAAGATTTCTTT. Translation: CASSYWIGTAGTEDFF.

At least ten counts were recorded for this clonotype. The chain couples TRBV20-1 to TRBJ1-6; D unclear. The CDR3 sequence is 14 residues long. CDR1 is DFQATT, CDR2 SNEGSKA, per germline (reference sequence). V lost 4 bases and J 4 bases, leaving 11 bases between the germline ends. CDR3 coding DNA: TGCAGTGCTACTACAGCTAATTATAATTCACCCCTCCACTTT. Its translation is CSATTANYNSPLHF.

This clonotype was counted ten times or more. The gene calls are TRBV6-6 and TRBJ1-1; D may be TRBD1 (5 bases). Germline CDR1 reads MNHNY; CDR2 reads SVGAGI (reference sequence). This CDR3 comprises 14 residues. Trimming shortened V by 6 bases and J by 6 bases, and 17 bases separated the two germline ends. This CDR3 reads CASSLVTGSPEAFF. CDR3 in DNA: TGTGCCAGCAGCCTCGTTACAGGTTCGCCTGAAGCTTTCTTT.

This clonotype has only a few counts. V usage is TRBV23-1 and J usage is TRBJ2-2, with a tentative D call TRBD2 (6 bases). TRBV23-1 is an ORF; its function is uncertain. This CDR3 is built from 15 residues. V lost 0 bases and J lost 6, with 11 bases in between. CDR3 bases: TGCGCCAGCAGTCAATCGATGCGGGGACCCGGGGAGCTGTTTTTT. Protein sequence: CASSQSMRGPGELFF.

The chain joins TRBV6-1 to TRBJ2-3; D perhaps matches TRBD2 (5 bases). V dropped 1 base and J dropped 1 base, with 9 bases sitting between them. The CDR3 is 15 residues long. CDR1 and CDR2 (germline): MNHNS, SASEGT. Here the CDR3 reads CASSEVGVGTDTQYF. The CDR3 DNA is TGTGCCAGCAGTGAAGTCGGGGTTGGCACAGATACGCAGTATTTT.

This clonotype showed up just a few times. This chain links TRBV20-1 with TRBJ2-1; 7 positions agree with TRBD2. After removal of 1 base from V and 8 bases from J, the junction contained 14 bases not matched to a gene. Looked up from germline, CDR1 is DFQATT and CDR2 is SNEGSKA (reference sequence). The CDR3 length is 16 residues. CDR3 sequence (DNA): TGCAGTGCTAGAGGGGGTTGGGGGAGGGCCGTAGATGAGCAGTTCTTC. Its translation: CSARGGWGRAVDEQFF.

This clonotype was seen many times. The V and J genes are TRBV7-9 and TRBJ2-3; possible D gene TRBD2, 6 bases. CDR1 and CDR2 from the germline V gene are SEHNR and FQNEAQ (reference sequence). This CDR3 has 14 amino acids. V was pared by 3 bases and J by 4 bases, with 11 bases between. CDR3 nucleotides: TGTGCCAGCAGCTTTGGAGGGTCCGCAGATACGCAGTATTTT. Translated, it gives CASSFGGSADTQYF.

This clonotype has ten or more counts. The J gene is TRBJ2-2, the V gene TRBV9; 10 bases map to TRBD2. The V and J ends lost 0 bases and 7 bases, in that order; junction bases with no gene match: 9. This CDR3 is 17 amino acids long. The germline gives CDR1 SGDLS, CDR2 YYNGEE. The DNA of the CDR3 is TGTGCCAGCAGCGTAGTATCTAGCGGGAGTGTCAACGGGGAGCTGTTTTTT. Amino acid sequence: CASSVVSSGSVNGELFF.

This clonotype appeared many times. V gene TRBV6-1 combines with J gene TRBJ1-6, with 8 bases identical to TRBD1. Trimming removed 3 bases from V and 7 bases from J; junction bases left unmatched: 2. This CDR3 has 14 amino acids. Looked up from germline, CDR1 is MNHNS and CDR2 is SASEGT. The CDR3 reads CASSETGENSPLHF. The DNA of the CDR3 is TGTGCCAGCAGTGAGACAGGGGAGAATTCACCCCTCCACTTT.

The V gene is TRBV20-1, the J gene TRBJ1-5; the match to TRBD1 covers 10 bases. The CDR3 is 15 residues long. With V trimmed by 3 bases and J by 7 bases, 9 bases remained unmatched. Per the germline V gene, CDR1 is DFQATT and CDR2 is SNEGSKA (reference sequence). CDR3 amino acids: CSASGDRGYGQPQHF. The CDR3 nucleotides are TGCAGTGCTAGCGGGGACAGGGGATATGGACAGCCCCAGCATTTT.

The CDR3 bases are TGTGCCTGGAGTGTAAATGGAAACACCATATATTTT. Protein product: CAWSVNGNTIYF. The rearrangement links TRBV30 to TRBJ1-3, with unresolved D. Germline values: CDR1 GTSNPN, CDR2 SVGIG (reference sequence). This CDR3 has 12 residues. The V end lost 0 bases, the J end lost 3 bases, and 3 bases lay between the germline ends.